The subject of this entry is one T cell receptor (beta chain). Its target is unknown. The CDR3 contains 14 residues. In germline, CDR1 is SGHTA, CDR2 FQGNSA. Trimming shortened V by 4 bases and J by 12 bases, and 16 bases separated the two germline ends. This entry belongs to a study of cytomegalovirus exposure and HLA in healthy donors. Both 60 Vbeta primers and 13 Jbeta primers went into the PCR. Assay: immunoSEQ multiplex PCR; the TCRdb copy retains only in-frame clones and omits some. The sample yields some 100,000 clones, around 74% seen once. Study outcomes and limitations: In an earlier analysis, in some 540 donors, most V segments appeared productive either ~87% or ~30% of the time.

V gene TRBV7-2 combines with J gene TRBJ2-6; TRBD1 might be the D (5 bases). Source material: PBMCs. The receptor was isolated from a female donor in good health and CMV-seropositive. The CDR3 coding sequence is TGTGCCAGCAGCTCAGACAGAGTTTCCAGCGTCCTGACTTTC. Protein sequence: CASSSDRVSSVLTF.